The 11 T cell receptor beta chains presented below share a single source sample, sequenced in a study of OX40 agonist ivuxolimab in advanced cancers. The repertoire was sequenced with immunoSEQ multiplex PCR; TCRdb's copy has only in-frame clones and lacks some. The table shows under 55,000 clones, with 75% to 90% occurring only once. The sequencing here drew on CD4+ or CD8+ T cells sorted from blood, taken in a trial of the OX40 agonist ivuxolimab. Receptors originate from an adult with an advanced solid tumor such as melanoma, head and neck, liver or kidney cancer.

The sample holds one count of this clone. The J gene is TRBJ2-2, the V gene TRBV6-5; the match to TRBD2 covers 7 bases. The V segment lost 6 bases and the J segment 5 bases; nucleotides outside the gene matches: 6. CDR1 MNHEY and CDR2 SVGAGI come from the germline V gene. The CDR3 extends over 14 amino acids. CDR3 DNA: TGTGCCAGCAGCCGACTAGCAAATACCGGGGAGCTGTTTTTT. Amino acid sequence: CASSRLANTGELFF.

The genes are TRBV5-1 and TRBJ1-6, with D maybe TRBD1 (5 bases). Trimming left V 0 bases short and J 3 bases short, with 13 bases between. Per germline, CDR1 SGHRS and CDR2 YFSETQ. The length of the CDR3 is 17 residues. The CDR3 protein is CASSLAQGEDYNSPLHF. In DNA, the CDR3 is TGCGCCAGCAGCTTGGCGCAGGGAGAGGACTATAATTCACCCCTCCACTTT.

The CDR3 sequence is CASSRDRDETQYF. DNA for the CDR3: TGCGCCAGCAGCCGGGACAGGGATGAGACCCAGTACTTC. The J gene is TRBJ2-5, the V gene TRBV10-1; TRBD1 matches 9 bases. This CDR3 is 13 amino acids long. Germline-derived CDR1 and CDR2 are WNHNN and SYGVQD (reference sequence). V lost 6 bases to trimming and J lost 5 bases; unmatched junction nucleotides: 4.

The J gene is TRBJ1-2, the V gene TRBV27; D call uncertain. The CDR3 covers 13 residues. Germline-derived CDR1 and CDR2 are MNHEY and SMNVEV (reference sequence). V dropped 10 bases and J dropped 7 bases, with 19 bases sitting between them. CDR3 DNA: TGTGCCATCTCGCGGACGGGGAGCTCTGGCTACACCTTC. Protein: CAISRTGSSGYTF.

The chain carries TRBV11-2 and TRBJ1-1, with D possibly TRBD1 on 5 matching bases. The CDR3 totals 17 residues. The germline V gene encodes CDR1 SGHAT and CDR2 FQNNGV. V dropped 4 bases and J dropped 1 base, with 19 bases sitting between them. The CDR3 DNA is TGTGCCAGCAGCTCGAGGCATAGGGGCGCGGGGAACACTGAAGCTTTCTTT. It translates to CASSSRHRGAGNTEAFF.

A single count supports this clone. The V call is TRBV5-4, the J call TRBJ2-3, with TRBD2 identical over 7 bases. Germline CDR1 reads SGHNT; CDR2 reads YYREEE (reference sequence). CDR3 length: 13 amino acids. With 2 bases clipped from V and 3 bases from J, the junction kept 0 bases outside the gene matches. The CDR3 sequence is CASSFGGTDTQYF. CDR3 nucleotide sequence: TGTGCCAGCAGCTTCGGGGGGACAGATACGCAGTATTTT.

The J gene is TRBJ2-3, the V gene TRBV7-2; D is undetermined. The V end lost 4 bases, the J end lost 4 bases, and 9 bases lay between the germline ends. The length of the CDR3 is 13 residues. From germline, CDR1 is SGHTA and CDR2 FQGNSA. The CDR3 region has the DNA TGTGCCAGCAGCTCCACTATGGCAGATACGCAGTATTTT. This translates into CASSSTMADTQYF.

The V gene is TRBV5-1, the J gene TRBJ2-3; TRBD2 is a possible D gene (6 bases). This CDR3 contains 14 residues. Germline V CDR1 and CDR2: SGHRS, YFSETQ. V lost 2 bases to trimming and J lost 4 bases, with 11 bases between them. The CDR3 DNA follows: TGCGCCAGCAGCTTAAGCCCGGGGGCAGATACGCAGTATTTT. Amino acids: CASSLSPGADTQYF.

The chain carries TRBV5-1 and TRBJ1-2; D might be TRBD1 (5 bases). The CDR3 extends over 13 amino acids. Trimming stripped 0 bases from V and 6 bases from J, with 9 bases between. CDR1 SGHRS and CDR2 YFSETQ come from the germline V gene. The CDR3 loop reads CASSLGQGNGYTF. Here the CDR3 DNA reads TGCGCCAGCAGCTTGGGTCAGGGAAATGGCTACACCTTC.

V and J are TRBV19 and TRBJ1-2; 12 nucleotides match TRBD1. Germline V lookup: CDR1 LNHDA, CDR2 SQIVND (reference sequence). V was pared by 4 bases and J by 2 bases, with 2 bases of the junction left unmatched. CDR3 length equals 15 residues. CDR3 in DNA: TGTGCCAGTAGTACAGGGACAGGGGGCAACTATGGCTACACCTTC. Translated: CASSTGTGGNYGYTF.

The chain uses TRBV19 and TRBJ2-4; weak D call: TRBD2 (6 bases). From germline, CDR1 is LNHDA and CDR2 SQIVND (reference sequence). Trimming pared 6 bases from V and 7 bases from J, leaving 19 bases between. There are 15 residues in the CDR3. CDR3 nucleotides: TGTGCCAGTAGCTCGGCCCTGGGAGGTCTTAACATTCAGTACTTC. This encodes CASSSALGGLNIQYF.